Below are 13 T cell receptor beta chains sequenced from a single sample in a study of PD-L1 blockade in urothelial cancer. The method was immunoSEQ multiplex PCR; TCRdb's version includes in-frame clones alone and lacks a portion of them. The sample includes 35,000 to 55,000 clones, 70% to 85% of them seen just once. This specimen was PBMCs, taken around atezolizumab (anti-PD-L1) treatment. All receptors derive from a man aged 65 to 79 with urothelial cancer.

In DNA form, the CDR3 reads TGTGCCAGCAGCCAAGTCCAGCGGGAGTCCCCGTTTGGCTCCTACAATGAGCAGTTCTTC. This sequence encodes CASSQVQRESPFGSYNEQFF. The chain uses TRBV14 and TRBJ2-1; the match to TRBD2 covers 8 bases. Germline CDR1 is SGHDN and CDR2 is FVKESK. Trimming at V came to 1 base and at J to 0 bases, leaving 14 bases not matched to a gene. This CDR3 is 20 amino acids long.

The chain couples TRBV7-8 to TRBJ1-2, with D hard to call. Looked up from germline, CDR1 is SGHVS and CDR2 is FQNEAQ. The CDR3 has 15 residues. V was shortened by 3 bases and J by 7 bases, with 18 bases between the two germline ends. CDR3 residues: CASSFGMGKRAGYTF. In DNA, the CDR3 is TGTGCCAGCAGCTTCGGGATGGGGAAACGGGCTGGCTACACCTTC.

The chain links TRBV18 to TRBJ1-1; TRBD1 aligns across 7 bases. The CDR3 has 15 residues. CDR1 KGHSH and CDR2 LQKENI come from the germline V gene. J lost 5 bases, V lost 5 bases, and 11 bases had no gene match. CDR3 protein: CASSEGPHRGTEAFF. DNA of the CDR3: TGTGCCAGCTCAGAAGGCCCCCACAGGGGAACTGAAGCTTTCTTT.

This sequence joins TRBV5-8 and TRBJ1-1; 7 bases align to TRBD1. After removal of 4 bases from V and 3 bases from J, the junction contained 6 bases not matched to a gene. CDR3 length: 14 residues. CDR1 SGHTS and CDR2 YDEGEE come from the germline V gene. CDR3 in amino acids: CASSVRDSDTEAFF. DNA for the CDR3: TGTGCCAGCAGCGTCCGGGACAGCGACACTGAAGCTTTCTTT.

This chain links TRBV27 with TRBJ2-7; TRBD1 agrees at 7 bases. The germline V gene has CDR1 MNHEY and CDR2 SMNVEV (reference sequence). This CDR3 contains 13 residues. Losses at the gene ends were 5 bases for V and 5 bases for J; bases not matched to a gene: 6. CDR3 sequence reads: CASSPTGTHEQYF. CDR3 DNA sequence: TGTGCCAGCAGTCCGACAGGGACGCACGAGCAGTACTTC.

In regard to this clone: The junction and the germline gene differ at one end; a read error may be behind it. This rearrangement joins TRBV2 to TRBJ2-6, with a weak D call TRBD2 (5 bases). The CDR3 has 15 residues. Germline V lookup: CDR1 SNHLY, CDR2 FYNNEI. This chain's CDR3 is CASREGSSGANVLTF. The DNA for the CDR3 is TGTGCCAGCAGGGAAGGGAGCTCTGGGGCCAACGTCCTGACTTTC. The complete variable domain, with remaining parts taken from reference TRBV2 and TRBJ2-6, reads EPEVTQTPSHQVTQMGQEVILRCVPISNHLYFYWYRQILGQKVEFLVSFYNNEISEKSEIFDDQFSVERPDGSNFTLKIRSTKLEDSAMYFCASREGSSGANVLTFGAGSRLTVL.

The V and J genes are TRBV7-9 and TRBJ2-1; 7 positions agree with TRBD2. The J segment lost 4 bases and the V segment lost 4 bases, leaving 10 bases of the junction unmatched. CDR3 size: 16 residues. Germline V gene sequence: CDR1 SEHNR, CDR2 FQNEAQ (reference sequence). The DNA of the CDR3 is TGTGCCAGCAGCTCAAGTAGCGGGTTGGAATACAATGAGCAGTTCTTC. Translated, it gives CASSSSSGLEYNEQFF.

The CDR3 nucleotides are TGCGCCAGCAGCATTACAGGGACCGGCAAAAACATTCAGTACTTC. As protein: CASSITGTGKNIQYF. J is TRBJ2-4 and V is TRBV5-1; D is perhaps TRBD1 (6 bases). Germline CDR1 SGHRS, CDR2 YFSETQ. The V end was cut by 4 bases, the J end by 3 bases, with 14 bases between. The CDR3 spans 15 residues.

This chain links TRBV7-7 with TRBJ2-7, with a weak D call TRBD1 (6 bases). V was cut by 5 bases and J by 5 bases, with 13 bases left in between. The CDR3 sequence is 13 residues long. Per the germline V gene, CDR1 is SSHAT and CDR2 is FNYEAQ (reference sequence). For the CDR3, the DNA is TGTGCCAGCAGCATAGACAGGTTCGACGAGCAGTACTTC. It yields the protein CASSIDRFDEQYF.

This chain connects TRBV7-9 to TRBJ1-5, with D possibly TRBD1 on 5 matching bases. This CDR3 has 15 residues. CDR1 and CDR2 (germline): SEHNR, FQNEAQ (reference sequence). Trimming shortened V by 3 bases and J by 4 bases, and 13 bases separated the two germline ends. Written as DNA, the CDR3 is TGTGCCAGCAGCTTTGATGTGGGGCAGAATCAGCCCCAGCATTTT. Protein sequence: CASSFDVGQNQPQHF. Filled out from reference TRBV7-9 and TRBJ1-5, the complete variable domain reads DTGVSQNPRHKITKRGQNVTFRCDPISEHNRLYWYRQTLGQGPEFLTYFQNEAQLEKSRLLSDRFSAERPKGSFSTLEIQRTEQGDSAMYLCASSFDVGQNQPQHFGDGTRLSIL.

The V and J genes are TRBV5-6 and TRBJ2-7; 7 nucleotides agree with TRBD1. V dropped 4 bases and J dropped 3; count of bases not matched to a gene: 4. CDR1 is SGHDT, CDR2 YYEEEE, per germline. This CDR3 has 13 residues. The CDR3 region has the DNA TGTGCCAGCAGCAGGGACAGTAACTACGAGCAGTACTTC. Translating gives CASSRDSNYEQYF.

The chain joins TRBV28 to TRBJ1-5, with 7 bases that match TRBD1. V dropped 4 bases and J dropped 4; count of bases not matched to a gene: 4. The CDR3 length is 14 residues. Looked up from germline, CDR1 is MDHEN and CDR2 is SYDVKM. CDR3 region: CASSYGTVNQPQHF. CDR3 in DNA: TGTGCCAGCAGTTATGGGACAGTGAATCAGCCCCAGCATTTT.

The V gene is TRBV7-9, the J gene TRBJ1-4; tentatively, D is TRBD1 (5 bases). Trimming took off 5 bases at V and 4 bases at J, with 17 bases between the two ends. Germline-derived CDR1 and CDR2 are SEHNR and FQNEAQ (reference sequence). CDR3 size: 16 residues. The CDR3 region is CASSLSFGGLNEKLFF. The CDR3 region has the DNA TGTGCCAGCAGCCTAAGCTTCGGGGGACTTAATGAAAAACTGTTTTTT.